This TCR beta chain was sequenced for a study of T cells in women clearing cervical HPV infection (dated by TCRdb to the late 2010s). Study-wide context: Cases were about 25 women with histologically confirmed HPV16-related CIN3 or worse, including a couple of invasive cancers. An exploratory proof-of-principle case-control study, nested within the Guanacaste HPV Natural History Study in Costa Rica, was conducted to compare TCR repertoires across cervical HPV16 outcomes. A median age of roughly 33 years was observed in cases versus over 37 in controls, and no significant differences in baseline characteristics were found. Since only a few of the women had HLA typing available, the possibility that HLA type was acting as a confounder could not be ruled out. For cases, the median interval between lesion detection and blood sampling was about 140 days, with an interquartile range of roughly 85 to 200 days. Five blinded duplicates per group were added as quality controls, so that 60 or so samples were obtained: 50 or so participants and some 10 replicates. Cases and controls were matched on age within five years and on year of sample collection. The controls were some 23 women whose single incident HPV16 infection cleared within 12 months with no development of precancer or cancer. Blood from cases was collected at the visit where the lesion was first found, while blood from controls was collected once the infection could no longer be detected. In the parent cohort, around 9,900 women aged 18 or older were enrolled in Guanacaste, Costa Rica, during about 1992 to 1994 and then followed for roughly seven years. The paper's findings and limits, for the study overall: T-cell numbers per sample were unknown, so richness differences could reflect varying T-cell content rather than repertoire biology. Random forest classifiers combining richness and V gene abundances distinguished cases from controls with an estimated AUC of about 0.79. Cases had lower TRBV6-7 relative abundance than controls (about 0.1% versus 0.15%; Bonferroni P = 0.0008). Across sequencing depths, CIN3+ cases showed significantly higher TCR repertoire richness than controls, but evenness did not differ between the groups. Because of the cross-sectional design, the study could not determine whether the associations came before infection or resulted from infection, and neither effector/memory subsets nor HPV-specific T cells were isolated.

Every participant had a single incident cervical HPV16 infection, and prevalent HPV16 infections were excluded. Cervical HPV DNA was detected with MY09/MY11 PCR, and genotyping was done by dot-blot hybridization. Approximately 16 mL of heparinized blood were centrifuged, and the buffy coat was split into aliquots, frozen at -30 degrees C, and then kept at -80 degrees C. Genomic DNA was extracted from buffy coat specimens using QIAGEN kits. The CDR3 sequence holds 14 residues, the cysteine and phenylalanine included. Only the CDR3 bases that were read are kept: 33 of them, in frame from base 1. Sequences DFQATT (CDR1) and SNEGSKA (CDR2) are obtained from the germline V gene (reference sequence). V gives up 3 bases and J gives up 5 bases, and the segment between their germline ends measures 16 bases. Comments on this clone: The antigen this receptor binds is unknown. The read ends 3 residues before the CDR3 terminus; that terminus is restored from the germline J gene.

TCR beta CDR3 regions were amplified by multiplex PCR from an average of roughly 1,200 ng genomic DNA per sample using the immunoSEQ assay. To correct primer bias, the assay used a complete synthetic TCR repertoire to set an amplification baseline. Amplicons were sequenced on the Illumina platform. The original pipeline was this. Error correction of the sequences involved clustering with frequency ratios plus a modified nearest-neighbor algorithm, after which the sequences were analyzed in the immunoSEQ Analyzer using IMGT gene definitions. At each rarefaction depth, TCR richness and evenness were averaged across 20 rarefaction repeats, and any sample with fewer sequences than the depth was left out. Wilcoxon rank sum tests with FDR correction were used to compare V, D and J gene relative abundances between the groups. For the blinded duplicates, the intraclass correlation was over 95% for TCR richness and averaged about 75% across around 61 gene segments. TCRdb provides this immuneACCESS table in a form limited to in-frame rearrangements. Some clones are lacking; in checked studies, under half of them reflect an unresolved V gene, and why the rest are absent is not known. V, J and clone size are those of that table, while D and trimming were read from the DNA. The table for this sample shows around 31,000 clones. Jointly, the top ten make up about 3.4% of the sample.

The clonotype comes from a woman aged 18 to 69 with a cervical HPV16 infection that either progressed to CIN3+ or cleared (not recorded which). Sequenced input: blood buffy coat. In this chain, TRBV20-1 is recombined with TRBJ1-1; 5 matching bases give a weak D call of TRBD1. CDR3 sequence: CSARTLRGVTEAFF. Incomplete CDR3 DNA: TGCAGTGCTAGGACCCTACGGGGGGTGACTGAA.